The present TCR beta chain was sequenced within a study of shared clonotypes between healthy human individuals (dated by TCRdb to 2019 to 2021). About the full investigation: Two women and three men aged 18 to 49 years were included in the cohort. For each donor, CD4 naive and CD4 memory were each run on three plates, CD8 naive on two plates, and CD8 memory on one plate. Blood TCR repertoires of about five healthy adults were deeply sequenced to estimate repertoire size and the extent of clonotype sharing between individuals. Different laboratories and diverse techniques were used to prepare libraries and sequence TCR repertoires, to increase sequencing depth and limit assay-specific biases. Between about 0.8 and 9 billion PBMCs per donor were obtained by leukapheresis.

CD8 naive samples were obtained by positive selection for CCR7 among CD45RO-negative cells, yielding a CD45RA+CCR7+ population from which TemRA cells were excluded. The donors were healthy, HIV-negative adults with no recently reported acute infections or vaccinations. Every donor was a Caucasian adult residing in Nashville, Tennessee, USA. After blood collection by leukapheresis, PBMCs were isolated using Ficoll-Histopaque density gradient centrifugation and then cryopreserved in the vapor phase of liquid nitrogen. Analytical flow cytometry was used to check the purity and quantity of every magnetically sorted T cell population. Genomic DNA was isolated from every sorted fraction and measured by UV absorbance on a Nanodrop 2000c. Using the deep immunoSEQ assay, multiplex PCR amplified TCR CDR3 regions from genomic DNA. Extracted genomic DNA from each cell subset was spread evenly across all wells of several immunoSEQ 96-well plates, with each plate serving as a replicate. For sorted subsets, 200 to 250 ng of genomic DNA, equivalent to 30,000 or so T cell genomes, went into each replicate PCR. The purified libraries were quantified using a Qubit 3.0 fluorometer, sized with a Bioanalyzer 2100, and then quantified again using the KAPA Library Quantification kit. Every immunoSEQ 96-well plate was sequenced on a separate single-read 150-cycle Illumina NextSeq 550 flow cell. For the original study's pipeline: Because the immunoSEQ output included only junctional sequences and no quality scores, the filtering could not be the same as the filtering used for full-length reads. To assign V/J genes and CDR3, sequences were annotated against IMGT germline references using PyIR, a Python wrapper for IgBLAST v1.9. Reads with weak V/J assignments (E-value above 1e-6), missing CDR3, stop codons, out-of-frame junctions, or ambiguous translated residues were removed. V3J clonotypes were defined by identical inferred V gene, J gene, and CDR3 amino acid sequence. The percentage overlap between two repertoires was calculated by dividing the number of shared unique clonotypes by the size of the smaller repertoire. RTK rarefaction, the Chao1 estimator, and Recon v2.1 estimates of unobserved clonotypes were used to assess repertoire richness. Generation probabilities were computed with OLGA for all TCRbeta clonotypes obtained by the gDNA method from several donors. Held by TCRdb, this immuneACCESS table contains in-frame sequences only and omits some clones. Under half of the omission traces to an unresolved V gene where checked; the cause of the rest is unknown. That table is the source of V, J and clone size, and D and trimming were worked out from the DNA. The table for this sample lists over 2,000,000 clones; around 95% of them were counted only once. The top ten clones comprise about 1.7% of the sample.

Remarks on this clone: Its antigen specificity is not known. Per-base quality was not reported, and no clone a single base away is much larger than it.

CDR1 is given as LNHNV and CDR2 as YYDKDF, both from the germline V gene (reference sequence). Including cysteine and phenylalanine, the CDR3 has 14 amino acids. The sequence is cut down to CDR3 DNA, 42 bases in frame from base 1. V sheds 1 base and J sheds 6 bases, leaving 9 bases between their ends. Results and caveats for the whole study, not just this receptor: Compared with non-shared clonotypes, clonotypes shared by all four sorted-subset donors had higher generation probabilities. Because the study included a small number of donors, the genetic and exposure-history diversity represented was limited. Larger estimated clonotype richness was generally found for naive subsets than for memory subsets. Pairwise subsampling indicated that sequencing depth was expected to affect the degree of clonotype sharing among donors. Even with the large sequencing depth, rarefaction of the sorted-subset datasets indicated that sequencing was incomplete. When a handful of donors were compared, the shared fraction of clonotypes was roughly 5% for naive CD4, over 3% for naive CD8, 2.3% for memory CD4, and around 0.4% for memory CD8. Sampling was restricted to blood, and TCR repertoires in tissue are likely to differ from TCR repertoires in blood.

The sequencing sample was made of naive CD8+ T cells from PBMCs. Read against the paper, the sample's cell subset or site label means: CD45RA+CCR7+. Recombination linked TRBV15 to TRBJ1-4; TRBD1 is perhaps the D gene, given 5 matching bases. The sequence was obtained from a man aged 18 to 35 in good health. Some clones in this sample may be carry-over from other donors' samples. At the DNA level, the sequence is TGTGCCACCAGCAGAGGGCAGGGACATGAAAAACTGTTTTTT. Its protein is CATSRGQGHEKLFF.